A selection of T cell receptor beta chains follows, all from one sample in a study of CD8 T cells in ankylosing spondylitis. TCRdb passed the 5' RACE reads through MiXCR, listing each CDR3 protein once. The repertoire holds 250,000 to 400,000 distinct CDR3 sequences, with more than 9% as singletons. Sequencing input: blood, either unsorted or a sorted T cell fraction (not recorded which). These TCRs come from a female donor with ankylosing spondylitis or in good health (not recorded which). The CDR3 runs from the conserved cysteine through the conserved F or W. A D gene is named only where the DNA matches it firmly. The size of a clone is reported for some rows only, either as once, few or many, or as a class for expanded clones.

D	size	J	V	CDR3	DNA
TRBD2	many	TRBJ2-7	TRBV5-1	CASSLDGGGSYEQYF	TGCGCCAGCAGCTTGGATGGGGGGGGCTCCTACGAGCAGTACTTC
NA	few	TRBJ1-5	TRBV20-1	CSARGIQGNQPQHF	TGCAGTGCTAGAGGGATACAGGGCAATCAGCCCCAGCATTTT
NA	many	TRBJ2-3	TRBV5-1	CASSYERAGTDTQYF	TGCGCCAGCAGCTATGAGCGGGCTGGCACAGATACGCAGTATTTT
TRBD1	many	TRBJ2-2	TRBV6-4	CASSVGTGETGELFF	TGTGCCAGCAGTGTTGGGACAGGGGAAACCGGGGAGCTGTTTTTT
TRBD1	many	TRBJ1-1	TRBV6-1	CASSATGRWDTEAFF	TGTGCCAGCAGTGCGACAGGGCGTTGGGACACTGAAGCTTTCTTT
NA	NA	TRBJ1-3	TRBV6-1	CASRKGGNSGNTIYF	TGTGCCAGCAGAAAGGGGGGCAACTCTGGAAACACCATATATTTT
NA	many	TRBJ2-1	TRBV5-6	CASSSRDEQFF	TGTGCCAGCAGCTCGAGGGATGAGCAGTTCTTC
NA	many	TRBJ2-2	TRBV5-1	CASSFRNTGELFF	TGCGCCAGCAGCTTCCGCAACACCGGGGAGCTGTTTTTT
NA	many	TRBJ2-5	TRBV12-3/TRBV12-4	CASSPTRRETQYF	TGTGCCAGCAGCCCGACTAGACGGGAGACCCAGTACTTC
NA	NA	TRBJ2-7	TRBV7-2	CASSLVEGAYEQYF	TGTGCCAGCAGCTTAGTAGAGGGGGCCTACGAGCAGTACTTC
NA	many	TRBJ1-1	TRBV9	CASSKDRTNTEAFF	TGTGCCAGCAGCAAGGACAGAACGAACACTGAAGCTTTCTTT
NA	many	TRBJ1-6	TRBV20-1	CSARDLDISSYNSPLHF	TGCAGTGCTAGAGATCTCGATATAAGCTCCTATAATTCACCCCTCCACTTT
NA	many	TRBJ2-1	TRBV5-5	CASSLWGNSYNEQFF	TGTGCCAGCAGCTTGTGGGGGAACTCCTACAATGAGCAGTTCTTC
TRBD2	few	TRBJ2-1	TRBV11-1	CASSGASLGLAGANEQFF	TGTGCCAGCAGCGGTGCCTCCTTGGGACTAGCGGGGGCCAATGAGCAGTTCTTC
TRBD1	NA	TRBJ2-3	TRBV5-1	CASSIQGQGGDTQYF	TGCGCCAGCAGCATACAGGGGCAAGGGGGAGATACGCAGTATTTT
NA	NA	TRBJ1-5	TRBV12-3/TRBV12-4	CASRDGFDQPQHF	TGTGCCAGCAGGGACGGGTTCGATCAGCCCCAGCATTTT
TRBD1	few	TRBJ1-2	TRBV5-1	CASTPFDRGGGYTF	TGCGCCAGCACCCCCTTCGACAGGGGTGGTGGCTACACCTTC
NA	few	TRBJ1-5	TRBV5-1	CASRVGENQPQHF	TGCGCCAGCAGAGTGGGGGAAAATCAGCCCCAGCATTTT
NA	few	TRBJ1-5	TRBV7-2	CASSLYVTGPSNQPQHF	TGTGCCAGCAGCTTATACGTAACAGGACCTAGCAATCAGCCCCAGCATTTT
NA	many	TRBJ2-3	TRBV20-1	CSARVVSLAGKRTDTQYF	TGCAGTGCTAGAGTAGTCAGCCTAGCCGGGAAAAGAACAGATACGCAGTATTTT
TRBD2	few	TRBJ2-2	TRBV7-2	CASTPSGSVTGELFF	TGTGCCAGCACCCCTAGCGGGAGTGTCACCGGGGAGCTGTTTTTT
TRBD2	few	TRBJ2-2	TRBV5-1	CASSLTSGSSLGELFF	TGCGCCAGCAGCTTAACTAGCGGGAGTTCTTTGGGGGAGCTGTTTTTT
TRBD2	NA	TRBJ2-3	TRBV5-1	CASNPSGGTDTQYF	TGCGCCAGCAACCCGAGCGGGGGCACAGATACGCAGTATTTT
NA	NA	TRBJ2-7	TRBV11-2	CASRRTRVDEQYF	TGTGCCAGCAGAAGGACCCGGGTCGACGAGCAGTACTTC
NA	many	TRBJ2-2	TRBV7-2	CASSWKNTGELFF	TGTGCCAGCAGCTGGAAGAACACCGGGGAGCTGTTTTTT
NA	many	TRBJ2-7	TRBV10-2	CASSDPGRGGSYEQYF	TGCGCCAGCAGTGATCCTGGCAGGGGAGGTTCCTACGAGCAGTACTTC
NA	few	TRBJ2-5	TRBV28	CASRDVKETQYF	TGTGCCAGCAGGGACGTAAAAGAGACCCAGTACTTC